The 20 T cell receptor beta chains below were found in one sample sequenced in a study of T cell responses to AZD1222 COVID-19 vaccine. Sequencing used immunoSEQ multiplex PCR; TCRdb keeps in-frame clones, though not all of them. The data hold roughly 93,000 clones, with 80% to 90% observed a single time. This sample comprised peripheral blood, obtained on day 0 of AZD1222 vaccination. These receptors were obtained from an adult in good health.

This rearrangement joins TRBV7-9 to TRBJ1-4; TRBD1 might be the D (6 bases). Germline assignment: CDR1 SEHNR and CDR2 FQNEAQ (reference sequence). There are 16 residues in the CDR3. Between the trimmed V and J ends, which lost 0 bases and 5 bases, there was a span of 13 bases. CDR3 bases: TGTGCCAGCAGCTTAGCCTCCACAGGGTTAAATGAAAAACTGTTTTTT. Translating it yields CASSLASTGLNEKLFF.

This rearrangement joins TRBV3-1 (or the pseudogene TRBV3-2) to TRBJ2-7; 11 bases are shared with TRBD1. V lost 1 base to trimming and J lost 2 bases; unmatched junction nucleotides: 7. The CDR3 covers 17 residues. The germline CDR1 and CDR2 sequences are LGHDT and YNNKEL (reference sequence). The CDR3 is CASSQGAPGQGAYEQYF. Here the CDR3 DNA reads TGTGCCAGCAGCCAAGGGGCCCCGGGACAGGGGGCCTACGAGCAGTACTTC.

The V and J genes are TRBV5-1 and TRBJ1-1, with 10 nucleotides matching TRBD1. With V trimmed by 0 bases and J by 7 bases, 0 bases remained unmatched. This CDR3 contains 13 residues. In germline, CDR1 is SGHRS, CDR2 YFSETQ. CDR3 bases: TGCGCCAGCAGCTTGGGGACAGGGGGTGAAGCTTTCTTT. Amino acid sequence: CASSLGTGGEAFF.

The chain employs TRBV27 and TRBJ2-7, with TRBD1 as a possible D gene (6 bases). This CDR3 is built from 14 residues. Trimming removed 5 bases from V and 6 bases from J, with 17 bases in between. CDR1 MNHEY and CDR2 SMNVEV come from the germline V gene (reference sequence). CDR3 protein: CASSPGQHSLEQYF. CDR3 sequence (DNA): TGTGCCAGCAGTCCCGGACAGCATTCTCTCGAGCAGTACTTC.

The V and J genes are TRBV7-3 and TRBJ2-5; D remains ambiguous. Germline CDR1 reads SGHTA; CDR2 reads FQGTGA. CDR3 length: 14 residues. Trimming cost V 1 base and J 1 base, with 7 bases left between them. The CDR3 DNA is TGTGCCAGCAGCTTAATGGGGATCCAAGAGACCCAGTACTTC. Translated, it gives CASSLMGIQETQYF.

The CDR3 DNA is TGTGCCAGCAGCTTCATGGGGTCTGGAAACACCATATATTTT. Protein product: CASSFMGSGNTIYF. The chain recombines TRBV11-2 with TRBJ1-3, with unresolved D. The length of the CDR3 is 14 residues. With 3 bases removed from V and 1 base from J, the gap between germline ends came to 7 bases. Germline CDR1 reads SGHAT; CDR2 reads FQNNGV.

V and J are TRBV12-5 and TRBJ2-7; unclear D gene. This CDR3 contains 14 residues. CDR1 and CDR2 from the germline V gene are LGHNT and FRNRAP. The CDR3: CDKGPRTTSGEQYF. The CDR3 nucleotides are TGTGACAAAGGACCGAGGACCACCTCCGGCGAGCAGTACTTC.

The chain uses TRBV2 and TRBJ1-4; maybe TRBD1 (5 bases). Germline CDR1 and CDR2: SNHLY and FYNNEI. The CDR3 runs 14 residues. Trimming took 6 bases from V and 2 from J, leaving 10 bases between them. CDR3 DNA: TGTGCCAGCAGAGGGACGGTTACTAATGAAAAACTGTTTTTT. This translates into CASRGTVTNEKLFF.

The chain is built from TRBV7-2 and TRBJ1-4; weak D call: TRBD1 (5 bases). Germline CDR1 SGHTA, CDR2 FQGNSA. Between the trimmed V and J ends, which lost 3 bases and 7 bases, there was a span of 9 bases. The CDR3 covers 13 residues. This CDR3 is CASSFWGSEKLFF. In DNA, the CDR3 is TGTGCCAGCAGCTTTTGGGGGAGTGAAAAACTGTTTTTT.

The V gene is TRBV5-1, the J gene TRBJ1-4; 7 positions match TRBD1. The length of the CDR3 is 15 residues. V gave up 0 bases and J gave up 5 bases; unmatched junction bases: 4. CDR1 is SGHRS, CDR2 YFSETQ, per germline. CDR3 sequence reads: CASSLAGTANEKLFF. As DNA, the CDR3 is TGCGCCAGCAGCTTGGCCGGGACAGCGAATGAAAAACTGTTTTTT.

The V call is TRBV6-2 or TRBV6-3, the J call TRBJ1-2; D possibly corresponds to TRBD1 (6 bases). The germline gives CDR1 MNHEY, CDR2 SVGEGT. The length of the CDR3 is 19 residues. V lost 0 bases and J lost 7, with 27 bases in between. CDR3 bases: TGTGCCAGCAGTTACTCGCCCGGGGACAACGAACCCCTATTTTTTGGCTACACCTTC. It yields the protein CASSYSPGDNEPLFFGYTF.

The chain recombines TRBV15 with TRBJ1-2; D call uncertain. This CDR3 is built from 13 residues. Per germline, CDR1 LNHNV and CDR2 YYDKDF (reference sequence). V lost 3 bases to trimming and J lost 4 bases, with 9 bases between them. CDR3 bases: TGTGCCACCAGCAGTGGCAGTCCCTATGGCTACACCTTC. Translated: CATSSGSPYGYTF.

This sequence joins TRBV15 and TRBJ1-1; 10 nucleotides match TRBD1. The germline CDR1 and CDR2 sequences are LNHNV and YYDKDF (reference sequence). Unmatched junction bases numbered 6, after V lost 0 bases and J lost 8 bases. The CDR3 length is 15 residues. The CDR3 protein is CATSRDTGTGAEAFF. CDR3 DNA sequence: TGTGCCACCAGCAGAGATACAGGGACAGGGGCGGAAGCTTTCTTT.

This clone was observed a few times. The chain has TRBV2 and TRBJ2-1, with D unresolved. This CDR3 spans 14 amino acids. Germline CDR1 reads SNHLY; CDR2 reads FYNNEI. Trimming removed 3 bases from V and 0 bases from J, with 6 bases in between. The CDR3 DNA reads TGTGCCAGCAGTGATGATGGCTCCTACAATGAGCAGTTCTTC. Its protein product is CASSDDGSYNEQFF. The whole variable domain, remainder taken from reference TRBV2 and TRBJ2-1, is EPEVTQTPSHQVTQMGQEVILRCVPISNHLYFYWYRQILGQKVEFLVSFYNNEISEKSEIFDDQFSVERPDGSNFTLKIRSTKLEDSAMYFCASSDDGSYNEQFFGPGTRLTVL.

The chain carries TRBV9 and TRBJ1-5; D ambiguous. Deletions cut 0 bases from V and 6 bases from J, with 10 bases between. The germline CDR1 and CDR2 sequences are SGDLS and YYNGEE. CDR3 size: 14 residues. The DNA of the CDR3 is TGTGCCAGCAGCGTAGGATGGGGAGCTCAGCCCCAGCATTTT. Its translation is CASSVGWGAQPQHF.

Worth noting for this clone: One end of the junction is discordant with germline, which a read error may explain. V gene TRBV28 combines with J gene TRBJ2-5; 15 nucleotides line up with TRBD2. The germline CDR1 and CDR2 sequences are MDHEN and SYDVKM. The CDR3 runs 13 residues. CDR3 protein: CASSTGLAGGLDF. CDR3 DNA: TGTGCCAGCAGTACTGGACTAGCGGGGGGGCTGGACTTC. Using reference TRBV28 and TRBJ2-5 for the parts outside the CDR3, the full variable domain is DVKVTQSSRYLVKRTGEKVFLECVQDMDHENMFWYRQDPGLGLRLIYFSYDVKMKEKGDIPEGYSVSREKKERFSLILESASTNQTSMYLCASSTGLAGGLDFGPGTRLLVL.

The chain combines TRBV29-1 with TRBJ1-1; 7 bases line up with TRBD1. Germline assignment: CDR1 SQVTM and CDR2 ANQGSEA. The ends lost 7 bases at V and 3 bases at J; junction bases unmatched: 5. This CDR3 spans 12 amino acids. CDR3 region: CSGGQSYTEAFF. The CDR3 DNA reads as TGCAGCGGGGGACAGTCTTACACTGAAGCTTTCTTT.

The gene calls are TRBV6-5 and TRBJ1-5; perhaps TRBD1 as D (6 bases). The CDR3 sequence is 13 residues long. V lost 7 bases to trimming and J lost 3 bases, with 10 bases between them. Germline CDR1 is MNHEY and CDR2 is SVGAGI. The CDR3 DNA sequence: TGTGCCAGCAACCCGGGACACAATCAGCCCCAGCATTTT. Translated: CASNPGHNQPQHF.

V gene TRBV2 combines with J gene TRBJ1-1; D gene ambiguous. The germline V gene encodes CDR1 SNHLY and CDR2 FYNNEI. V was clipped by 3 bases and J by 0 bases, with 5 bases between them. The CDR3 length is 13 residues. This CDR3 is CASSEGMNTEAFF. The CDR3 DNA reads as TGTGCCAGCAGTGAGGGCATGAACACTGAAGCTTTCTTT. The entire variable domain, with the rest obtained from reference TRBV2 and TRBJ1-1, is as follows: EPEVTQTPSHQVTQMGQEVILRCVPISNHLYFYWYRQILGQKVEFLVSFYNNEISEKSEIFDDQFSVERPDGSNFTLKIRSTKLEDSAMYFCASSEGMNTEAFFGQGTRLTVV.

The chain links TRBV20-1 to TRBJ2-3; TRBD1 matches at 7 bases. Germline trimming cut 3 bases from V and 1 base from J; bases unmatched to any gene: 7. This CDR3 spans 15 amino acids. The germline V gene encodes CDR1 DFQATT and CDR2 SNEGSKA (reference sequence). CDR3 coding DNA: TGCAGTGCTAGTTTCGCTGGACAGGGCACAGATACGCAGTATTTT. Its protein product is CSASFAGQGTDTQYF.